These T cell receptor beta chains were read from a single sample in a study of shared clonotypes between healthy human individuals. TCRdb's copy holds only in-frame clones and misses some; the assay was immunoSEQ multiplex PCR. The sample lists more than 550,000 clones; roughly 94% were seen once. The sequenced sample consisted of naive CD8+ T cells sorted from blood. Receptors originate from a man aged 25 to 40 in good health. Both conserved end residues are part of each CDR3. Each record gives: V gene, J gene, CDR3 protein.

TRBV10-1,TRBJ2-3,CASSDERAGDTQYF
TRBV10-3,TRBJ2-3,CAISDGYGDTDTQYF
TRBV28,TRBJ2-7,CASSLKDGTYEQYF
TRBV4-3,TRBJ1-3,CASSLDRDSGNTIYF
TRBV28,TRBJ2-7,CATRATGQGYYEQYF
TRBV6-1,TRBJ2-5,CASSEGPGLEETQYF
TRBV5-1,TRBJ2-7,CASSLAKATEQYF
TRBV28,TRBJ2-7,CASSPLAGGPGEQYF
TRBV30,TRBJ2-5,CAWSVLQEETQYF
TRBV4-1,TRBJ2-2,CASSQLTRGTGELFF
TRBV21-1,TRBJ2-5,CASSEGGTSGPEAETQYF
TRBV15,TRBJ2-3,CATSIGSGDTQYF
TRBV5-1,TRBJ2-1,CASSFTGPYNEQFF
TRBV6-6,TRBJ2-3,CASSYRPEDTQYF
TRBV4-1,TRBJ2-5,CASSQEGLAGETQYF
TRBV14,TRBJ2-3,CASSQDRPFTDTQYF
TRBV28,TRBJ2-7,CASTPGLSGHEQYF
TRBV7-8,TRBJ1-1,CASSPDRGVDTEAFF
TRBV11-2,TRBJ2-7,CASVGLDRGRNEQYF
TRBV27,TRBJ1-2,CASSLKGGAFYGYTF
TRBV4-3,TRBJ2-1,CASSQGLAGYNEQFF
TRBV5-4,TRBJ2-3,CASSQKLAGGTDTQYF
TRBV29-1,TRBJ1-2,CSASDRDPYGYTF
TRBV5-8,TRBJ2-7,CASSPQGYSYEQYF
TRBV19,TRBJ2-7,CASSIREVAYEQYF
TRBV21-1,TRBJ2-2,CASSISRTGELFF
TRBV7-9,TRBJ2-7,CASSLSARTYEQYF
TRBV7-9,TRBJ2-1,CASSETGFEQFF
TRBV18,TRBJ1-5,CASSPEPGRQPQHF
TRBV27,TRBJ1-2,CASSPRGSGGSYGYTF
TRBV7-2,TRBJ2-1,CASSLAYRGPYNEQFF
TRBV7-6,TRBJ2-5,CASSLNLAGVGLLETQYF
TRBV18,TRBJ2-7,CASSRRDRDYEQYF
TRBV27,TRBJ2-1,CASRLGTGMGNEQFF
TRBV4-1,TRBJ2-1,CASSIRQDNEQFF
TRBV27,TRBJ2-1,CASSLSGVYNEQFF
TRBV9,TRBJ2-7,CASSARQGHEQYF
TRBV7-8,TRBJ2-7,CASSLGGGSYEQYF
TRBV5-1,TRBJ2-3,CASSSMDRTDTQYF
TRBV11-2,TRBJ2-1,CASSLVRRGVADEQFF
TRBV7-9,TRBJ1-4,CASSWDGSTNEKLFF
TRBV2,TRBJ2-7,CASHRQGESSYEQYF
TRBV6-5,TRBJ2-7,CASSTGPVQVYEQYF
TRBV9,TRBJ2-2,CASSVVLAGNTGELFF
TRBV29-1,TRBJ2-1,CSVEGREGGSYNEQFF
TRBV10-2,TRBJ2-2,CASTTGLDTGELFF
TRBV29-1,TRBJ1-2,CSVEGSYSGYTF
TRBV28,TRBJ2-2,CASSLGVGVTGELFF
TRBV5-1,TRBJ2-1,CASSPGTSSYNEQFF
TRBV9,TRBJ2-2,CASSVGGSTTGELFF
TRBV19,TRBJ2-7,CASSHAGASYEQYF
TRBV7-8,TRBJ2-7,CASSHSVGEQYF
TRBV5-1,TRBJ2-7,CASSLEHRGQVYEQYF
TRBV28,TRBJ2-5,CASSFSQGVYQETQYF